This entry lists 10 T cell receptor beta chains sequenced from one sample in a study of low-dose radiotherapy and immunotherapy resistance in tumors. TRAV- and TRBV-specific primers, spanning alpha and beta chains, primed first-strand cDNA. The authors ran around 18 PCR cycles to amplify TCRs with a constant-region primer and V-primer adapter. Using its own MiXCR run on the reads, TCRdb lists one record per CDR3 protein. The table lists 60,000 or so distinct CDR3 sequences, 20% to 25% of them singletons. Time point of the sample: after trial treatment. The treatment is: LDRT plus nivolumab, ipilimumab, low-dose cyclophosphamide and aspirin (RACIN trial). Sequenced material: PBMCs, taken after low-dose radiotherapy plus immunotherapy. The receptors were gathered from a male donor with prostate cancer.

At least ten counts were recorded for this clonotype. The V gene is TRBV7-3, the J gene TRBJ2-1; TRBD2 aligns across 7 bases. V shed 3 bases, J shed 9 bases, and the junction held 8 bases outside the gene matches. The CDR3 totals 14 residues. The germline CDR1 and CDR2 sequences are SGHTA and FQGTGA. The CDR3 protein is CASSFGGIDAEQFF. The CDR3 DNA follows: TGTGCCAGCAGCTTCGGGGGGATCGACGCTGAGCAGTTCTTC.

This clonotype has ten or more counts. This chain connects TRBV10-3 to TRBJ2-3; 7 positions agree with TRBD2. Trimming removed 8 bases from V and 5 bases from J; junction bases left unmatched: 1. Germline assignment: CDR1 ENHRY and CDR2 SYGVKD. The CDR3 covers 11 residues. The CDR3 loop is CAIGGEDTQYF. The CDR3 DNA reads TGTGCCATCGGGGGGGAAGATACGCAGTATTTT.

The V gene is TRBV5-1, the J gene TRBJ2-7, with TRBD2 identical over 9 bases. After removal of 5 bases from V and 7 bases from J, the junction contained 13 bases not matched to a gene. Germline CDR1 and CDR2: SGHRS and YFSETQ. CDR3 length equals 15 residues. The CDR3 nucleotides read TGCGCCAGCAGTCCAGCGGGAGGACCTTACAATGAGCAGTACTTC. It encodes CASSPAGGPYNEQYF. Supplemented by reference TRBV5-1 and TRBJ2-7, the full variable domain reads KAGVTQTPRYLIKTRGQQVTLSCSPISGHRSVSWYQQTPGQGLQFLFEYFSETQRNKGNFPGRFSGRQFSNSRSEMNVSTLELGDSALYLCASSPAGGPYNEQYFGPGTRLTVT.

This clonotype was picked up many times. V is TRBV12-3 or TRBV12-4 and J is TRBJ2-1; D might be TRBD1 (6 bases). CDR3 length: 15 residues. The germline V and J ends were trimmed by 5 bases and 8 bases, with 19 bases remaining between them. The CDR3 region is CASSPTGHLVDEQFF. The CDR3 nucleotides read TGTGCCAGCAGTCCAACGGGACACCTCGTGGATGAGCAGTTCTTC.

With respect to this clonotype: A far more abundant clone sits one base away, making this likely a read error. The rearrangement uses TRBV24-1 and TRBJ2-7; D remains unclear. The CDR3 runs 11 residues. Germline assignment: CDR1 KGHDR and CDR2 SFDVKD. Trimming stripped 11 bases from V and 3 bases from J, with 10 bases between. The CDR3 nucleotides read TGTGCCAGCAGCATGGGCTACGAGCAGTACTTC. As protein: CASSMGYEQYF.

Only a few counts were recorded for this clonotype. This likely came from a read error, as a far larger clone is one base away. The chain recombines TRBV28 with TRBJ2-7, with D unclear. The CDR3 consists of 12 residues. Germline CDR1 is MDHEN and CDR2 is SYDVKM. V lost 2 bases, J lost 7 bases, and 9 bases lay in between. The CDR3 nucleotides are TGTGCCAGCAGTTTAGCGTACAATGAGCAGTACTTC. Encoded protein: CASSLAYNEQYF.

This clonotype was recorded at least ten times. The V gene is TRBV7-8, the J gene TRBJ1-5; D may be TRBD1 (6 bases). CDR1 and CDR2 from the germline V gene are SGHVS and FQNEAQ. V was trimmed by 3 bases and J by 2 bases, leaving 11 bases between them. This CDR3 has 15 residues. CDR3 loop: CASSFEGGGNQPQHF. In DNA, the CDR3 is TGTGCCAGCAGCTTCGAAGGGGGGGGCAATCAGCCCCAGCATTTT.

This clonotype has a count of ten or more. The V call is TRBV11-2, the J call TRBJ2-3, with TRBD2 matching 9 bases. The germline V gene encodes CDR1 SGHAT and CDR2 FQNNGV. The CDR3 consists of 14 residues. The V gene end was trimmed by 5 bases and the J gene end by 5 bases; junction bases not matched to a gene: 5. The CDR3 region has the DNA TGTGCCAGCAGCCCGCGAGCGGGAGGAGATACGCAGTATTTT. It specifies CASSPRAGGDTQYF.

This clonotype has at least ten counts. The chain links TRBV7-9 to TRBJ2-7; D is perhaps TRBD1 or TRBD2 (6 bases each). The CDR3 contains 16 residues. V lost 2 bases and J 2 bases, leaving 16 bases between the germline ends. Germline CDR1 and CDR2: SEHNR and FQNEAQ (reference sequence). The CDR3 DNA is TGTGCCAGCAGCTTAAAGATGGGGGGCGTACCCTACGAGCAGTACTTC. It codes for CASSLKMGGVPYEQYF.

In its sample, this clonotype was seen many times. The chain combines TRBV28 with TRBJ2-6; 9 positions agree with TRBD1. With V trimmed by 3 bases and J by 4 bases, 4 bases remained unmatched. From germline, CDR1 is MDHEN and CDR2 SYDVKM. CDR3 length: 16 amino acids. CDR3 sequence reads: CASSLDGTGGANVLTF. The CDR3 coding sequence is TGTGCCAGCAGTTTGGACGGGACAGGGGGGGCCAACGTCCTGACTTTC.